A single T cell receptor (beta chain) is shown here with its context. Its specificity is unknown. TCRdb passed the 5' RACE reads through MiXCR, listing each CDR3 protein once. This table holds about 240,000 distinct CDR3 sequences, less than 8.5% found once. The data are from a study of T cells after yellow fever vaccination. Study outcomes and limitations: Of the clonotypes, a small share occurred in both CD4 and CD8 compartments. Abundant clonotypes from the bulk population could contaminate FACS-sorted repertoires. A weaker but faster secondary response was observed, peaking on day 5 versus 15. Reappearance after the booster was seen for most primary-vaccination clones, at 95% to 97% CD4 and 70% to 90% CD8.

The CDR3 covers 16 residues. CDR1 and CDR2 (germline): SGHTA, FQGNSA. The V end was cut by 1 base, the J end by 0 bases, with 10 bases between. This chain connects TRBV7-2 to TRBJ1-5; tentative D call: TRBD1 (5 bases). The source is a man aged 25-45 years who received the YFV17D yellow fever vaccine. The input for sequencing was CD4+ T cells sorted from PBMCs, taken 15 days after the yellow fever booster vaccination. The CDR3 region has the DNA TGTGCCAGCAGCTTAGGGGGGTCCTATAGCAATCAGCCCCAGCATTTT. This encodes CASSLGGSYSNQPQHF.